The 20 T cell receptor beta chains below were found in one sample sequenced in a study of T cell clones after liver transplantation. Profiled with immunoSEQ multiplex PCR; TCRdb holds only in-frame clones, not every one. The table includes 50,000 to 60,000 clones, approximately 63% detected once. The starting material was CD4+ T cells from blood, obtained at the roughly 15-month timepoint. Every receptor here comes from a human patient who received a liver transplant. A share of the T cells may be of graft donor origin.

The V and J genes are TRBV6-5 and TRBJ2-3, with a weak D call TRBD1 (6 bases). Germline values: CDR1 MNHEY, CDR2 SVGAGI. The CDR3 is 16 amino acids. V was trimmed by 0 bases and J by 1 base, leaving 11 bases between them. The CDR3 protein is CASSYSGADGTDTQYF. In DNA, the CDR3 is TGTGCCAGCAGTTACTCGGGGGCTGACGGCACAGATACGCAGTATTTT.

The CDR3 protein is CASSLDGTANQPQHF. The CDR3 bases are TGCGCCAGCAGCTTGGACGGGACAGCCAATCAGCCCCAGCATTTT. V gene TRBV5-1 combines with J gene TRBJ1-5, with TRBD1 matching 7 bases. The V gene end was trimmed by 0 bases and the J gene end by 3 bases; junction bases not matched to a gene: 3. Germline CDR1 SGHRS, CDR2 YFSETQ. The CDR3 runs 15 residues.

The chain couples TRBV7-6 to TRBJ1-4; tentative D call: TRBD1 (5 bases). Trimming took 5 bases from V and 5 from J, leaving 12 bases between them. The germline V gene encodes CDR1 SGHVS and CDR2 FNYEAQ. The CDR3 is 14 amino acids. CDR3 loop: CASSPRVGNEKLFF. The DNA of the CDR3 is TGTGCCAGCAGCCCCAGGGTCGGGAATGAAAAACTGTTTTTT.

In its sample, this clone was seen a few times. The chain carries TRBV11-2 and TRBJ1-4, with TRBD1 as a possible D gene (5 bases). Germline V lookup: CDR1 SGHAT, CDR2 FQNNGV. This CDR3 is built from 16 residues. V was cut by 2 bases and J by 3 bases, with 13 bases left in between. CDR3 region: CASSLTLTVSNEKLFF. CDR3 bases: TGTGCCAGCAGCTTAACCTTGACAGTTTCTAATGAAAAACTGTTTTTT.

This chain connects TRBV2 to TRBJ2-7; D is unresolved. Trimming stripped 4 bases from V and 3 bases from J, with 10 bases between. Germline assignment: CDR1 SNHLY and CDR2 FYNNEI. CDR3 size: 13 residues. The CDR3 DNA reads as TGTGCCAGCAGTGTCGTCGCCAGCTACGAGCAGTACTTC. Encoded protein: CASSVVASYEQYF.

V usage is TRBV28 and J usage is TRBJ2-7; TRBD2 agrees at 7 bases. V lost 3 bases to trimming and J lost 3 bases; unmatched junction nucleotides: 11. The CDR3 has 16 amino acids. CDR1 and CDR2 from the germline V gene are MDHEN and SYDVKM. This chain's CDR3 is CASSFSSGGGIYEQYF. The CDR3 DNA sequence: TGTGCCAGCAGTTTTTCGTCCGGCGGGGGAATCTACGAGCAGTACTTC.

The chain couples TRBV7-8 to TRBJ2-3, with a weak D call TRBD2 (6 bases). Trimming removed 0 bases from V and 6 bases from J, with 28 bases in between. The CDR3 sequence is 20 residues long. From germline, CDR1 is SGHVS and CDR2 FQNEAQ. CDR3 DNA: TGTGCCAGCAGCTTAGCGAGGATGGGGCTAGCGCCGCCCCGCATGGATACGCAGTATTTT. This codes for CASSLARMGLAPPRMDTQYF.

The rearrangement links TRBV5-8 to TRBJ2-5, with D perhaps TRBD2 (6 bases). The V and J ends lost 1 base and 5 bases respectively, with 18 bases between them. The CDR3 sequence is 16 residues long. Germline V lookup: CDR1 SGHTS, CDR2 YDEGEE. The CDR3 protein is CASSLWAGRNVETQYF. The CDR3 DNA follows: TGTGCCAGCAGCTTGTGGGCGGGAAGGAATGTGGAGACCCAGTACTTC. The entire variable domain, with the rest obtained from reference TRBV5-8 and TRBJ2-5, is as follows: EAGVTQSPTHLIKTRGQQATLRCSPISGHTSVYWYQQALGLGLQFLLWYDEGEERNRGNFPPRFSGRQFPNYSSELNVNALELEDSALYLCASSLWAGRNVETQYFGPGTRLLVL.

This clone was picked up many times. The V and J genes are TRBV5-5 and TRBJ1-1; the D is unclear. Germline V lookup: CDR1 SGHKS, CDR2 YYEKEE (reference sequence). This CDR3 has 15 amino acids. Trimming left V 1 base short and J 5 bases short, with 15 bases between. CDR3 bases: TGTGCCAGCAGCTTGCGGAAGGGCTTGAGGACTGAAGCTTTCTTT. The encoded protein is CASSLRKGLRTEAFF.

This clone showed up many times. The V gene is TRBV15, the J gene TRBJ2-3; TRBD1 might be the D (7 bases). Trimming left V 1 base short and J 4 bases short, with 15 bases between. This CDR3 region has 16 residues. The germline V gene has CDR1 LNHNV and CDR2 YYDKDF (reference sequence). CDR3: CATSRGARGVSDTQYF. CDR3 coding DNA: TGTGCCACCAGCAGAGGGGCCAGGGGGGTCTCAGATACGCAGTATTTT.

V is TRBV28 and J is TRBJ2-3, with TRBD1 as a possible D gene (8 bases). The CDR3 runs to 16 residues. In germline, CDR1 is MDHEN, CDR2 SYDVKM. V was pared by 6 bases and J by 0 bases, with 16 bases between. The CDR3 here is CASSPGGQGSTDTQYF. In nucleotides, the CDR3 is TGTGCCAGCAGCCCGGGAGGACAGGGAAGCACAGATACGCAGTATTTT.

This clone has more than one count but fewer than ten. This rearrangement joins TRBV19 to TRBJ2-6; TRBD1 matches at 8 bases. CDR1 and CDR2 (germline): LNHDA, SQIVND (reference sequence). The CDR3 is made up of 17 amino acids. V shed 6 bases, J shed 1 base, and the junction held 8 bases outside the gene matches. The CDR3 sequence: CASSQGARLSGANVLTF. CDR3 nucleotide sequence: TGTGCCAGTAGCCAGGGGGCGCGTCTTTCTGGGGCCAACGTCCTGACTTTC.

This clone showed up just a few times. The rearrangement uses TRBV7-2 and TRBJ2-3, with TRBD2 as a possible D gene (5 bases). The CDR3 sequence is 14 residues long. With 4 bases removed from V and 5 bases from J, the gap between germline ends came to 13 bases. Germline CDR1 is SGHTA and CDR2 is FQGNSA. CDR3 region: CASSSRPGGDTQYF. CDR3 DNA: TGTGCCAGCAGCTCTAGACCTGGAGGAGATACGCAGTATTTT. Using reference TRBV7-2 and TRBJ2-3 for the parts outside the CDR3, the full variable domain is GAGVSQSPSNKVTEKGKDVELRCDPISGHTALYWYRQSLGQGLEFLIYFQGNSAPDKSGLPSDRFSAERTGGSVSTLTIQRTQQEDSAVYLCASSSRPGGDTQYFGPGTRLTVL.

This chain joins TRBV6-1 and TRBJ1-6; D possibly corresponds to TRBD1 (5 bases). The CDR3 loop spans 15 amino acids. Trimming took off 3 bases at V and 7 bases at J, with 13 bases between the two ends. Germline assignment: CDR1 MNHNS and CDR2 SASEGT. The DNA for the CDR3 is TGTGCCAGCAGTGACTCCAGGGCCTCCAATTCACCCCTCCACTTT. Its translation is CASSDSRASNSPLHF.

This rearrangement joins TRBV29-1 to TRBJ1-2; possible D gene TRBD1, 6 bases. Per the germline V gene, CDR1 is SQVTM and CDR2 is ANQGSEA. This CDR3 is 14 amino acids long. V shed 4 bases and J shed 7 bases, with 19 bases lying between them. The CDR3 loop reads CSVATNSQGSGYTF. The CDR3, as DNA: TGCAGCGTTGCCACGAATTCACAGGGTTCTGGCTACACCTTC.

This clone was found once. The V gene is TRBV5-1, the J gene TRBJ2-1; D is perhaps TRBD1 or TRBD2 (5 bases each). Germline-derived CDR1 and CDR2 are SGHRS and YFSETQ. V lost 5 bases to trimming and J lost 6 bases, with 15 bases between them. CDR3 size: 14 residues. The CDR3 loop is CASSTGTPANEQFF. CDR3 nucleotides: TGCGCCAGCAGTACCGGGACGCCCGCCAATGAGCAGTTCTTC.

This clone has only a few counts. This chain connects TRBV5-1 to TRBJ2-5; a possible D gene is TRBD1 (6 bases). The CDR3 is 14 residues long. Germline V gene lookup returns CDR1 SGHRS and CDR2 YFSETQ. The V end lost 4 bases, the J end lost 4 bases, and 14 bases lay between the germline ends. CDR3 nucleotide sequence: TGCGCCAGCAGCCCGGTTCGAGGGGGAGAGACCCAGTACTTC. The encoded protein is CASSPVRGGETQYF.

This clone has just a few counts. The chain combines TRBV5-8 with TRBJ2-3, with D possibly being TRBD2 (5 bases). Germline CDR1 reads SGHTS; CDR2 reads YDEGEE. This CDR3 is 15 amino acids long. The V end was cut by 2 bases, the J end by 5 bases, with 15 bases between. CDR3 loop: CASSFDSGSGDTQYF. Written as DNA, the CDR3 is TGTGCCAGCAGCTTTGACTCGGGGTCCGGAGATACGCAGTATTTT.

CDR3 nucleotides: TGTGCCAGCAGCTTAGGACAGGGATTGACTGGGGCCAACGTCCTGACTTTC. This translates into CASSLGQGLTGANVLTF. The gene calls are TRBV11-2 and TRBJ2-6; 7 bases agree with TRBD1. The CDR3 runs to 17 residues. V shed 1 base, J shed 2 bases, and the junction held 5 bases outside the gene matches. Germline V gene sequence: CDR1 SGHAT, CDR2 FQNNGV.

The rearrangement joins TRBV7-6 to TRBJ2-2; TRBD1 or TRBD2 may be the D gene (5 bases each). V shed 2 bases and J shed 0 bases, with 7 bases lying between them. The V gene's germline CDR1 is SGHVS and CDR2 FNYEAQ. CDR3 length: 15 amino acids. The CDR3 is CASSLRGSNTGELFF. CDR3 DNA sequence: TGTGCCAGCAGCTTACGGGGCTCGAACACCGGGGAGCTGTTTTTT.